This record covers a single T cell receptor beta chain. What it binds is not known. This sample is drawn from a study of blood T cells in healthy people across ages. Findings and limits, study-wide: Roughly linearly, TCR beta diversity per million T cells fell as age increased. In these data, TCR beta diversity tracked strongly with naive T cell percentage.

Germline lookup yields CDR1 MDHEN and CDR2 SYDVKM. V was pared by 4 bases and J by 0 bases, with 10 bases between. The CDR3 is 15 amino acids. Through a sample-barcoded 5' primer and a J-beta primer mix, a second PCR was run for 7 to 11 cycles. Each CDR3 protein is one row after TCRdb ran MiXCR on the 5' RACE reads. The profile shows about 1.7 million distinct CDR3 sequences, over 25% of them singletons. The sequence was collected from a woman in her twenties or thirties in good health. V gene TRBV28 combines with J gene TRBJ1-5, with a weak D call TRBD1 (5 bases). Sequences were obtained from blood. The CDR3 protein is CASSSLGGSNQPQHF. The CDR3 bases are TGTGCCAGCAGTTCGCTTGGGGGTAGCAATCAGCCCCAGCATTTT.